These T cell receptor beta chains were read from a single sample in a study of technical replicates of blood from several donors. Produced via immunoSEQ multiplex PCR; TCRdb's table is partial and in-frame only. This sample yields approximately 59,000 clones, of which approximately 86% are seen a single time; about 4.8% belongs to the top ten. Sequencing was performed on PBMCs. Receptors originate from a human donor in good health. Some clones in this sample may be carry-over from other donors' samples. Both conserved end residues are part of each CDR3. The D gene is left open where the match is weak. Some rows mark clone size as missing; the rest say once, few, many or name a class of expanded clone.

clone_size d_call j_call v_call cdr3_aa cdr3_nt
. . TRBJ1-2 TRBV5-1 CASSLAQGFNYGYTF TGCGCCAGCAGCTTGGCCCAGGGGTTCAACTATGGCTACACCTTC
. . TRBJ1-3 TRBV2 CASSGGPVGNTIYF TGTGCCAGCAGTGGGGGCCCAGTTGGAAACACCATATATTTT
. TRBD1 TRBJ1-1 TRBV6-6 CASTNRGSTEAFF TGTGCCAGCACCAACAGGGGATCTACTGAAGCTTTCTTT
. TRBD1 TRBJ2-3 TRBV2 CASRPNTGQNTQYF TGTGCCAGCAGGCCGAACACGGGACAGAATACGCAGTATTTT
. . TRBJ2-7 TRBV2 CASSEATRERGYF TGTGCCAGCAGTGAGGCTACACGGGAGAGGGGGTACTTC
once TRBD1 TRBJ1-1 TRBV7-3 CASSLYAGGKAFF TGTGCCAGCAGCTTATATGCAGGGGGAAAAGCTTTCTTT
many TRBD2 TRBJ2-2 TRBV2 CASSSLETSGGAGELFF TGTGCCAGCAGTTCCCTTGAGACTAGCGGGGGGGCCGGGGAGCTGTTTTTT
. TRBD1 TRBJ1-2 TRBV4-1 CASSPDRGRNYGYTF TGCGCCAGCAGCCCGGACAGGGGGCGAAACTATGGCTACACCTTC
. . TRBJ1-5 TRBV9 CASSPGGGLNQPQHF TGTGCCAGCAGCCCGGGGGGGGGCTTAAATCAGCCCCAGCATTTT
. TRBD1 TRBJ1-2 TRBV2 CASSESPTGGRTRVDYGYTF TGTGCCAGCAGTGAAAGCCCGACAGGGGGCAGGACAAGGGTAGACTATGGCTACACCTTC
. TRBD2 TRBJ2-2 TRBV30 CAWSGLAGVGTGELFF TGTGCCTGGAGTGGCCTAGCGGGAGTGGGTACCGGGGAGCTGTTTTTT
. TRBD1 TRBJ1-2 TRBV2 CASSVDRGVRGYTF TGTGCCAGCAGTGTGGACAGGGGAGTGAGAGGCTACACCTTC
few TRBD1 TRBJ1-6 TRBV18 CASSMRQGTDSPLHF TGTGCCAGCTCGATGCGACAGGGGACGGATTCACCCCTCCACTTT
. TRBD2 TRBJ2-5 TRBV6-6 CASSSSRGGQETQYF TGTGCCAGCAGTTCTTCCCGGGGGGGCCAGGAGACCCAGTACTTC
. TRBD2 TRBJ2-1 TRBV6-6 CASSGGGLSSGNEQFF TGTGCCAGCAGCGGCGGGGGGCTTTCCTCGGGAAATGAGCAGTTCTTC
. TRBD2 TRBJ2-2 TRBV5-1 CASTTIAGGQAGELFF TGCGCCAGCACAACGATAGCGGGGGGGCAAGCCGGGGAGCTGTTTTTT
. TRBD1 TRBJ2-1 TRBV7-3 CASSLYRGADEQFF TGTGCCAGCAGCCTATACAGGGGAGCGGATGAGCAGTTCTTC
. . TRBJ2-3 TRBV5-1 CASTRIPSTDTQYF TGCGCCAGCACCAGGATCCCAAGCACAGATACGCAGTATTTT
. . TRBJ1-1 TRBV4-3 CASSHLRDTEAFF TGCGCCAGCAGCCATCTCAGGGACACTGAAGCTTTCTTT
. TRBD2 TRBJ2-7 TRBV15 CATSKRTSSFYEQYF TGTGCCACCAGCAAACGGACTAGCTCCTTCTACGAGCAGTACTTC
. . TRBJ1-1 TRBV28 CASIRAPQGNTEAFF TGTGCCAGCATCCGAGCCCCCCAGGGGAACACTGAAGCTTTCTTT
. . TRBJ2-2 TRBV5-4 CASSPRSQGWSGELFF TGTGCCAGCAGCCCTAGGAGTCAGGGGTGGTCCGGGGAGCTGTTTTTT
. . TRBJ2-1 TRBV30 CAWSVTYNEQFF TGTGCCTGGAGTGTTACCTACAATGAGCAGTTCTTC
. . TRBJ2-2 TRBV18 CASSRQGLITGELFF TGTGCCAGCTCACGCCAGGGACTGATCACCGGGGAGCTGTTTTTT
. TRBD2 TRBJ2-1 TRBV4-1 CASSRERGGHSPQDNEQFF TGCGCCAGCAGCAGAGAGCGGGGGGGTCACAGCCCCCAAGACAATGAGCAGTTCTTC
. . TRBJ2-3 TRBV6-1 CAIQPRETDTQYF TGTGCCATACAACCCCGGGAGACAGATACGCAGTATTTT
once . TRBJ1-5 TRBV27 CASSLVAYSNQPQHF TGTGCCAGCAGTTTAGTCGCCTATAGCAATCAGCCCCAGCATTTT
. TRBD2 TRBJ2-7 TRBV6-5 CASSLAGSYEQYF TGTGCCAGCAGTTTAGCGGGGTCCTACGAGCAGTACTTC
. . TRBJ2-7 TRBV6-6 CASSFPPGGNEQYF TGTGCCAGCAGTTTCCCCCCCGGAGGAAACGAGCAGTACTTC
. TRBD1 TRBJ2-4 TRBV7-9 CASSSDRVKNIQYF TGTGCCAGCAGCTCAGACAGGGTAAAGAACATTCAGTACTTC
. . TRBJ2-5 TRBV7-9 CASSSWAGQETQYF TGTGCCAGCAGCTCGTGGGCAGGGCAAGAGACCCAGTACTTC
. . TRBJ1-2 TRBV7-9 CASSLNLPEHYGYTF TGTGCCAGCAGCTTAAATCTCCCAGAACACTATGGCTACACCTTC
. TRBD2 TRBJ2-3 TRBV7-3 CASSSASGSRTDTQYF TGTGCCAGCAGCTCCGCTAGCGGGAGTCGCACAGATACGCAGTATTTT
once . TRBJ2-1 TRBV27 CASSLSGVDEQFF TGTGCCAGCAGTTTATCAGGGGTGGATGAGCAGTTCTTC
. TRBD2 TRBJ2-5 TRBV2 CASSERDYSQETQYF TGTGCCAGCAGTGAACGGGACTACAGCCAAGAGACCCAGTACTTC
. TRBD2 TRBJ2-3 TRBV6-4 CASSSQGGTVADTQYF TGTGCCAGCAGCTCCCAGGGAGGGACCGTTGCAGATACGCAGTATTTT
. . TRBJ2-7 TRBV11-1 CASSLAGTTYEQYF TGTGCCAGCAGCTTAGCTGGCACAACCTACGAGCAGTACTTC
. TRBD1 TRBJ1-1 TRBV30 CAWGGQGGGTEAFF TGTGCCTGGGGCGGACAGGGGGGAGGGACTGAAGCTTTCTTT